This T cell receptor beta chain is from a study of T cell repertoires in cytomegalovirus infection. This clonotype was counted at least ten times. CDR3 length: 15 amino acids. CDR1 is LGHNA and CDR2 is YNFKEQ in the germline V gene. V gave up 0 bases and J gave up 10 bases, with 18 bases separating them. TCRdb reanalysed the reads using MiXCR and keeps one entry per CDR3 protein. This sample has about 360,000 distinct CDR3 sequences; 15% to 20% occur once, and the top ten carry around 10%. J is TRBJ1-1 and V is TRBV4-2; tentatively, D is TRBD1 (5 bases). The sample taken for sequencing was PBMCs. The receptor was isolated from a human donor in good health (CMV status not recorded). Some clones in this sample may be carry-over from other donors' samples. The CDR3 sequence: CASSQDRLAGRAAFF. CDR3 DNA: TGTGCCAGCAGCCAAGATCGACTTGCGGGGCGGGCAGCTTTCTTT.